This T cell receptor beta chain was identified during a study of T cell repertoires in cytomegalovirus infection (dated by TCRdb to the late 2010s). For context, the study as a whole: Peptide stimulations targeted recently identified HLA-C-restricted CMV epitopes, whose presentation resists viral immunomodulation, together with well-studied HLA-B-restricted epitopes. Because public TCR beta signatures pointed to carriage of CMV infection together with the matching HLA type, the HLA type of each donor mattered for the analysis.

The CDR3 goes from the cysteine to the phenylalanine over 16 residues. Only CDR3 DNA remains: 48 bases, in frame from the first base. According to the germline V gene (reference sequence), CDR1 reads SEHNR and CDR2 reads FQNEAQ. V trim: 3 bases; J trim: 1 base; unmatched bases: 7. TCRdb names Illumina HiSeq 1500 as the instrument used. The public sequencing data were trimmed at Q25 with fastp and processed into clonotypes with MiXCR by TCRdb, which kept only in-frame beta chains. Identical CDR3 proteins give one entry, which carries the most common genes and DNA. This sample gives roughly 350,000 distinct CDR3 sequences in total; about 35% of them show up just once. The ten largest clones capture roughly 14% of the sample. Study-wide findings and limitations: The ex vivo response was dominated by HLA-C-restricted CMV-specific TCR beta clonotypes, and the single most frequent clonotype in two of eight donors was supplied by these HLA-C-restricted clonotypes. Carriers of CMV infection plus the relevant HLA type were discriminated by the cumulative frequency of public TCR beta family members in the study cohort and in an independent roughly 400-donor cohort.

Points on this clonotype: No cognate antigen has been identified for it. No much larger clone is present one base from it, and per-base qualities are unavailable.

The intended sense of this specimen's treatment or condition label: in vitro stimulation with specific CMV peptide epitopes to enrich CMV-specific T cells. Specimen: cultured PBMCs, collected from culture after CMV antigen stimulation. The sequence is built from TRBV7-9 and TRBJ1-1; TRBD1 lines up with 8 middle nucleotides. The receptor's source is a human donor in good health (CMV status not recorded). Some clones in this sample may be carry-over from other donors' samples. The bases are TGTGCCAGCAGCTTTAGGGAAGGACAGGGGAACACTGAAGCTTTCTTT. The translation is CASSFREGQGNTEAFF.